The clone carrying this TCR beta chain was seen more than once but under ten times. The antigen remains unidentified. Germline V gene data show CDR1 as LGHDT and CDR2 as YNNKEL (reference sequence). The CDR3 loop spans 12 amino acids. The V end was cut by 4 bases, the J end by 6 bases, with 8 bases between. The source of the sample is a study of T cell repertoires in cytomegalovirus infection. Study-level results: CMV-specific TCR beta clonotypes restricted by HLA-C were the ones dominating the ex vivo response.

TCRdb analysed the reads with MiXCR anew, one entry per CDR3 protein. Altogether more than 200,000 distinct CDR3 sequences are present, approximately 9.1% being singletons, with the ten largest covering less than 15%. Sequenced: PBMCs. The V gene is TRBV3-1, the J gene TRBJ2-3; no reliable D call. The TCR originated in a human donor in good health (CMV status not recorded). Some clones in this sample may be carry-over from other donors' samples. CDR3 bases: TGTGCCAGCAGCCCTAAGATGGATACGCAGTATTTT. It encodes CASSPKMDTQYF.